This entry lists 2 T cell receptor beta chains sequenced from one sample in a study of T cell changes during pregnancy in multiple sclerosis. The assay was immunoSEQ multiplex PCR, and TCRdb's table has in-frame clones only and misses some. The data hold roughly 100,000 clones, with about 91% observed a single time. Material: peripheral blood, obtained after pregnancy. The receptors originated from a female donor with multiple sclerosis, enrolled in a pregnancy study.

This chain links TRBV5-1 with TRBJ2-7; 9 nucleotides line up with TRBD1. CDR1 and CDR2 from the germline V gene are SGHRS and YFSETQ. This CDR3 is built from 17 residues. V shed 5 bases and J 3 bases; nucleotides not matched to a gene: 15. The CDR3 here is CASRDRGRASGIYEQYF. Written as DNA, the CDR3 is TGCGCCAGCAGAGACAGGGGGAGAGCCTCGGGGATCTACGAGCAGTACTTC.

V gene TRBV18 combines with J gene TRBJ1-1; a weak D match, TRBD1 (6 bases). The germline V gene has CDR1 KGHSH and CDR2 LQKENI. V was shortened by 4 bases and J by 1 base, with 16 bases between the two germline ends. The CDR3 has 16 amino acids. The CDR3 loop reads CASSLGTPGSNTEAFF. The CDR3 nucleotides read TGTGCCAGCTCACTTGGGACACCAGGATCGAACACTGAAGCTTTCTTT.